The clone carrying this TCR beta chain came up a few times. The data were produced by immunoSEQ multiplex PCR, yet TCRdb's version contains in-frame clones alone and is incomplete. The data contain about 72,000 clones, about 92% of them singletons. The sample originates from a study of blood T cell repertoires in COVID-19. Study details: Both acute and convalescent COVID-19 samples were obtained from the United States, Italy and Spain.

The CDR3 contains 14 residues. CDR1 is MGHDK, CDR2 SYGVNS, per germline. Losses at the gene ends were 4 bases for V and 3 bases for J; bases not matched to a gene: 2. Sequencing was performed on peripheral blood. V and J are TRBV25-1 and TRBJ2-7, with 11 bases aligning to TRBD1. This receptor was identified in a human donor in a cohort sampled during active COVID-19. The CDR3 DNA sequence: TGTGCCAGCAGTGGGACAGGGGGCTTCTACGAGCAGTACTTC. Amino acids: CASSGTGGFYEQYF.